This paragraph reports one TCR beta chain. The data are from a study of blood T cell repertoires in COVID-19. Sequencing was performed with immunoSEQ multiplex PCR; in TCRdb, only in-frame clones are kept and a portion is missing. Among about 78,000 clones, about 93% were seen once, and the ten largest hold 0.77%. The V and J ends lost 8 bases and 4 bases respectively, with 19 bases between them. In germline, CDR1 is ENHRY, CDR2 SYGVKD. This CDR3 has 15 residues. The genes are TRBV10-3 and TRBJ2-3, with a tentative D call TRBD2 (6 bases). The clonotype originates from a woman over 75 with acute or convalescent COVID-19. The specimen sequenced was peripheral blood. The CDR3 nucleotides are TGTGCCATCGCACAGACTAGTTTTACGCCAGATACGCAGTATTTT. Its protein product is CAIAQTSFTPDTQYF.